This T cell receptor (beta chain) was profiled in a study of T cells in Graves' hyperthyroidism and ophthalmopathy. Broader study findings: In the analysis, a 13 V-J model separated ophthalmopathy from stable hyperthyroidism.

In the case of this clonotype: Its target is not known.

The germline V gene has CDR1 ENHRY and CDR2 SYGVKD. Trimming pared 2 bases from V and 3 bases from J, leaving 8 bases between. This CDR3 has 15 residues. The hyperthyroidism patients had all been newly diagnosed, and their disease duration was under 2 months. Their ages ranged from 18 to 65 years. Researchers took RNA transcripts and amplified the TCR beta CDR3 regions from them. When the TCR CDR3 underwent first-round RT-PCR, the HTBI primer set was used. Using its own MiXCR run on the multiplex PCR reads, TCRdb lists one record per CDR3 protein. The data show just under 750,000 distinct CDR3 sequences, under 45% seen once.

This TCR came from a woman in her 40s with Graves' hyperthyroidism. This chain links TRBV10-3 with TRBJ2-6; D might be TRBD2 (5 bases). Sequencing was performed on blood. The DNA of the CDR3 is TGTGCCATCAGTGAGAACAGCGGTGGGGCCAACGTCCTGACTTTC. Translation: CAISENSGGANVLTF.